This T cell receptor beta chain was identified during a study of cytomegalovirus exposure and HLA in healthy donors. Repertoires were generated with immunoSEQ multiplex PCR, while TCRdb's copy carries only in-frame clones and drops some. The table lists roughly 90,000 clones, less than 85% of them singletons, with approximately 22% in the top ten. The germline V gene has CDR1 MGHRA and CDR2 YSYEKL. The CDR3 loop spans 15 amino acids. The junction had 5 bases not matched to a gene; V was cut back by 5 bases and J by 6 bases. What was sequenced was PBMCs. The J gene is TRBJ1-5, the V gene TRBV4-1; 12 nucleotides align to TRBD1. This clonotype originated in a young man in good health and CMV-seropositive. The CDR3 DNA sequence: TGCGCCAGCAGCACAGGGACAGGGGGCGGTCAGCCCCAGCATTTT. Protein: CASSTGTGGGQPQHF.